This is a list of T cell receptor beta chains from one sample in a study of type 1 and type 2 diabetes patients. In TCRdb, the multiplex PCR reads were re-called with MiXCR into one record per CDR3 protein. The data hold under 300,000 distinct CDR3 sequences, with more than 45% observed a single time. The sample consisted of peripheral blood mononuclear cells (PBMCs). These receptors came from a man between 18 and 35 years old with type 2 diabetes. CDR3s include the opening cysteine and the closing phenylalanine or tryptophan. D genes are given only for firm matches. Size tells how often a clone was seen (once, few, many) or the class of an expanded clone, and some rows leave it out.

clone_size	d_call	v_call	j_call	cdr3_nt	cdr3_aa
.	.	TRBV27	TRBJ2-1	TGTGCCAGCAGCTTATCTCTTCCGAGCAATGAGCAGTTCTTC	CASSLSLPSNEQFF
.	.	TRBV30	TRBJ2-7	TGTGCCTGGGCTACCTCCTACGAGCAGTACTTC	CAWATSYEQYF
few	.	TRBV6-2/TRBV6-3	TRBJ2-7	TGTGCCAGCAGTTACCTCGGGGACTCCTACGAGCAGTACTTC	CASSYLGDSYEQYF
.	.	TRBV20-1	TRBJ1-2	TGCAGTGCTAGACGAGAGGATAACTATGGCTACACCTTC	CSARREDNYGYTF
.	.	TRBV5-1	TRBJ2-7	TGCGCCAGCAGCTTGGTACAGCCGACCCCCTCCGAGCAGTACTTC	CASSLVQPTPSEQYF
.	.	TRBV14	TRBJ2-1	TGTGCCAGCAGCCAAGGCCGACACTATGAGCAGTTCTTC	CASSQGRHYEQFF
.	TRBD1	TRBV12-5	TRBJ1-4	TGTGCTAGTGGTCCCGGGACAGAGGGGGAAAAACTGTTTTTT	CASGPGTEGEKLFF
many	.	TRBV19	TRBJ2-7	TGTGCCAGTAGTATAGGTTACGAGCAGTACTTC	CASSIGYEQYF
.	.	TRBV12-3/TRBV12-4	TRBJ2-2	TGTGCCAGCAGTCGCTCCGGGACTCAGAACACCGGGGAGCTGTTTTTT	CASSRSGTQNTGELFF
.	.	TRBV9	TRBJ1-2	TGTGCCAGCAGCGTAGGTCTAATCTACACCTTC	CASSVGLIYTF
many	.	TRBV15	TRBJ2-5	TGTGCCACCAGCAGTAGAGCAGGGATGGAGACCCAGTACTTC	CATSSRAGMETQYF
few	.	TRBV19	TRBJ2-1	TGTGCCAGTAGTACCCAACTCCTAGCAAATGAGCAGTTCTTC	CASSTQLLANEQFF
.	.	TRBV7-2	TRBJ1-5	TGTGCCAGCAGCCGAGGGGGAGGCAATCAGCCCCAGCATTTT	CASSRGGGNQPQHF
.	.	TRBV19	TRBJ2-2	TGTGCCAGTCCCCGACACACCGGGGAGCTGTTTTTT	CASPRHTGELFF
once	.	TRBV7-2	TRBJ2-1	TGTGCCAGCAGCTTAGAATGGGGGATCAATGAGCAGTTCTTC	CASSLEWGINEQFF
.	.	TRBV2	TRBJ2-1	TGTGCCAGCCCCAAGGGCAATGAGCAGTTCTTC	CASPKGNEQFF
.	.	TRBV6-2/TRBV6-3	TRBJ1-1	TGTGCCAGCAGTTACTTTCTTCGTGACGCTTTCTTT	CASSYFLRDAFF
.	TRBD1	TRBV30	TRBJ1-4	TGTGCCTGGAGGAGGACAGGGGATGAAAAACTGTTTTTT	CAWRRTGDEKLFF
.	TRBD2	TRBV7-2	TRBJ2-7	TGTGCCAGCAGCTTGACTAGCGGGAGTGTTTACGAGCAGTACTTC	CASSLTSGSVYEQYF
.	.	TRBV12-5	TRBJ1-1	TGTGCTAGTGGTTTTGGGGGTCCCACTGAAGCTTTCTTT	CASGFGGPTEAFF
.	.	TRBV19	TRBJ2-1	TGTGCCAGTAGTCTAAAAGAGGGGGGCTTCAACAATGAGCAGTTCTTC	CASSLKEGGFNNEQFF
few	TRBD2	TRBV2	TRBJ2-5	TGTGCCAGCAATATAGCGGGGCCTTTTTTAGAGACCCAGTACTTC	CASNIAGPFLETQYF
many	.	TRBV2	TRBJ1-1	TGTGCCAGCCTCAGGACGGACAGGAACACTGAAGCTTTCTTT	CASLRTDRNTEAFF
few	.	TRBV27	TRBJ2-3	TGTGCCAGCAGTCCCCCGACAAGGTTGGATACGCAGTATTTT	CASSPPTRLDTQYF
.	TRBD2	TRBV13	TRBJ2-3	TGTGCCAGCAGTTCACTAGCGGCGGGGAGCACAGATACGCAGTATTTT	CASSSLAAGSTDTQYF
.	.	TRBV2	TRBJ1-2	TGTGCCAGCACCCCGGACAGTAACTATGGCTACACCTTC	CASTPDSNYGYTF
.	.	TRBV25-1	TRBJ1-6	TGTGCCAGCAGTCCTACCAGGGGTGGATATTCACCCCTCCACTTT	CASSPTRGGYSPLHF
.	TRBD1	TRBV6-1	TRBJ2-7	TGTGCCAGCAGGGCAGGACAGGGAAGTAGCGAGCAGTACTTC	CASRAGQGSSEQYF
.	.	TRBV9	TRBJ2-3	TGTGCCAGCAGCGTACAATTGGGGACAGATACGCAGTATTTT	CASSVQLGTDTQYF
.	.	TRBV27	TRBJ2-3	TGTGCCAGTTCGGCCGGGACGCAGGTTAGCACAGATACGCAGTATTTT	CASSAGTQVSTDTQYF